This is a list of T cell receptor beta chains from one sample in a study of T-cell memory formation after mild COVID-19. TCRdb ran MiXCR on the 5' RACE reads and lists one entry per CDR3 protein. The sample includes 470,000 or so distinct CDR3 sequences, 20% to 25% seen only once; the top ten take 12%. The source material was PBMCs or a T cell subset sorted from them (not recorded which). These receptor sequences come from an adult woman who had mild COVID-19 (a few samples of this study predate the infection). Cell type and time point are not known. Both conserved end residues are part of each CDR3. A D gene is named only where the DNA matches it firmly. Clone size is stated in some rows and not others, as once, few, many or a class when expanded.

d_call	clone_size	j_call	v_call	cdr3_nt	cdr3_aa
-	few	TRBJ2-7	TRBV6-1	TGTGCCAGCAGTTTAGCGGTGGGTACTGGGGAGCAGTACTTC	CASSLAVGTGEQYF
-	few	TRBJ2-7	TRBV7-9	TGTGCCAGCTTAGGCCCAGGGCGTTACGAGCAGTACTTC	CASLGPGRYEQYF
-	-	TRBJ1-6	TRBV7-2	TGTGCCAGCAGCTCCACGGGAGGGGCAGGAACACCCCTCCACTTT	CASSSTGGAGTPLHF
-	few	TRBJ2-1	TRBV7-9	TGTGCCAGCAGCATGGGGTCCTACAATGAGCAGTTCTTC	CASSMGSYNEQFF
TRBD1	few	TRBJ1-1	TRBV12-3/TRBV12-4	TGTGCCAGCAGGGGACAGATGAACACTGAAGCTTTCTTT	CASRGQMNTEAFF
TRBD2	few	TRBJ2-2	TRBV7-6	TGTGCCAGCAGCTCAGGACTAGCGTCCACCGGGGAGCTGTTTTTT	CASSSGLASTGELFF
TRBD1	-	TRBJ2-6	TRBV7-9	TGTGCCAGCAGCACCTGGGACAGGGGATTTGATGGGGCCAACGTCCTGACTTTC	CASSTWDRGFDGANVLTF
TRBD2	-	TRBJ2-1	TRBV20-1	TGCAGTGCTAGAGATAGAAGCGGGGGGGCCTGGTACAATGAGCAGTTCTTC	CSARDRSGGAWYNEQFF
TRBD1	few	TRBJ2-3	TRBV5-5	TGTGCCAGCAGCTTGGGCTTCGACAGGGGAAATACGCAGTATTTT	CASSLGFDRGNTQYF
-	few	TRBJ2-3	TRBV29-1	TGCAGCGTTCTGGGGGCGCATGGGGATACGCAGTATTTT	CSVLGAHGDTQYF
-	-	TRBJ2-7	TRBV11-1	TGTGCCAGCAGCCCGCACCTGTTTCAGGGAAAAACCTACGAGCAGTACTTC	CASSPHLFQGKTYEQYF
TRBD2	-	TRBJ2-7	TRBV9	TGTGCCAGCAGCCCATCTAGCGGGAAGTCCTACGAGCAGTACTTC	CASSPSSGKSYEQYF
-	few	TRBJ1-2	TRBV2	TGTGCCAGCAGTGGATTGGGGCTCGACTATGGCTACACCTTC	CASSGLGLDYGYTF
-	-	TRBJ2-1	TRBV30	TGTGCCTGGAGTTTGGTTAACTCCTACAATGAGCAGTTCTTC	CAWSLVNSYNEQFF
TRBD1	many	TRBJ1-2	TRBV5-1	TGCGCCAGCAGCGCCCGACAGGGGAACTATGGCTACACCTTC	CASSARQGNYGYTF
-	-	TRBJ1-6	TRBV30	TGTGCCTGGAGTGTCTTCGGGACCAATCTTTCACCCCTCCACTTT	CAWSVFGTNLSPLHF
TRBD2	few	TRBJ2-7	TRBV20-1	TGCAGTGCTAGTCCAGCGGGAGGATACGAGCAGTACTTC	CSASPAGGYEQYF
TRBD2	-	TRBJ2-7	TRBV20-1	TGCAGTGCTAGAGAGCAGTCCCGGGGGGGCGAGCAGTACTTC	CSAREQSRGGEQYF
-	-	TRBJ2-3	TRBV2	TGTGCCAGCAGTGATTGGAATGAGCAGTATTTT	CASSDWNEQYF
-	-	TRBJ1-6	TRBV4-1	TGCGCCAGCAGCCCCGGACAGCTATTGAATTCACCCCTCCACTTT	CASSPGQLLNSPLHF
TRBD1	-	TRBJ1-2	TRBV3-1	TGTGCCAGCACCGTGGGACAGGGAACCTCTCATGGCTACACCTTC	CASTVGQGTSHGYTF
-	-	TRBJ1-6	TRBV7-2	TGTGCCAGCAGCTTAGCCCTTAGGGCCCTCCACTTT	CASSLALRALHF
TRBD2	few	TRBJ2-7	TRBV4-1	TGCGCCAGCAGCCAGGCTAGCGGGGGGCTCTCCTACGAGCAGTACTTC	CASSQASGGLSYEQYF
TRBD1	few	TRBJ2-7	TRBV20-1	TGCAGTGCGGATCCGGGACAGGGGGGCTACGAGCAGTACTTC	CSADPGQGGYEQYF
-	few	TRBJ2-7	TRBV12-3/TRBV12-4	TGTGCCAGCGGCCCTTACGGACGCTACGAGCAGTACTTC	CASGPYGRYEQYF
-	-	TRBJ2-5	TRBV15	TGTGCCACCAGCAGAGATCAAGCTCGGGGTCCCCAAGAGACCCAGTACTTC	CATSRDQARGPQETQYF
-	-	TRBJ2-3	TRBV20-1	TGCAGTGCTAGGAGGTGGGGAAACACAGATACGCAGTATTTT	CSARRWGNTDTQYF
-	-	TRBJ1-1	TRBV14	TGTGCCAGCAGCCAAGGGTCCACAGCTTTCTTT	CASSQGSTAFF
-	-	TRBJ2-3	TRBV20-1	TGCAGTGCCGCCGACGGGTTTAGCACAGATACGCAGTATTTT	CSAADGFSTDTQYF
-	few	TRBJ2-7	TRBV2	TGTGCCAGCAGCGCTATTTCCTACGAGCAGTACTTC	CASSAISYEQYF
-	few	TRBJ1-2	TRBV6-5	TGTGCCAGCAGTTACTCGATGGTTGGGGGCCACTATGGCTACACCTTC	CASSYSMVGGHYGYTF
-	few	TRBJ1-2	TRBV7-9	TGTGCCAGCAGCTTATGGAACAGCTATGGCTACACCTTC	CASSLWNSYGYTF
TRBD2	-	TRBJ2-7	TRBV14	TGTGCCAGCAGCCAAGGGGGAGGGGAAGGCTACGAGCAGTACTTC	CASSQGGGEGYEQYF
TRBD1	few	TRBJ1-5	TRBV5-1	TGCGCCAGCAGCCCTCGGACAGGGATGGGAGACAATCAGCCCCAGCATTTT	CASSPRTGMGDNQPQHF
-	-	TRBJ2-7	TRBV6-5	TGTGCCAGCAGTTACGAGGGTAGCTCCTACGAGCAGTACTTC	CASSYEGSSYEQYF
TRBD2	-	TRBJ2-3	TRBV7-9	TGTGCCAGCAGCCCCCGAGAGCTTTCGCGGGAGAGGCGCACAGATACGCAGTATTTT	CASSPRELSRERRTDTQYF
TRBD2	once	TRBJ2-7	TRBV2	TGTGCCAGCAGACGCCCAACGGGGGGACTAGCGGGAGGCAGCTCCTACGAGCAGTACTTC	CASRRPTGGLAGGSSYEQYF